This entry lists 18 T cell receptor beta chains sequenced from one sample in a study of blood T cell repertoires in COVID-19. The repertoire was sequenced with immunoSEQ multiplex PCR; TCRdb's copy has only in-frame clones and lacks some. This table has around 700,000 clones, 85% to 90% appearing once. Sequenced: peripheral blood. These receptors all stem from a woman aged 18-29 years with acute or convalescent COVID-19.

The J gene is TRBJ1-1, the V gene TRBV11-3; no definite D call. Deletions cut 1 base from V and 5 bases from J, with 8 bases between. The CDR3 runs to 13 residues. Germline CDR1 and CDR2: SGHNT and YENEEA. The DNA of the CDR3 is TGTGCCAGCAGCTTAGTGCCCGCGACTGAAGCTTTCTTT. Protein sequence: CASSLVPATEAFF.

V usage is TRBV24-1 and J usage is TRBJ2-5; no reliable D call. Germline assignment: CDR1 KGHDR and CDR2 SFDVKD. The length of the CDR3 is 13 residues. V lost 3 bases, J lost 5 bases, and 9 bases lay in between. CDR3 DNA: TGTGCCACCAGTGATCCCTTTCGGGAGACCCAGTACTTC. Amino acid sequence: CATSDPFRETQYF.

The chain links TRBV19 to TRBJ1-6; the D is unclear. The ends were cut back, 3 bases at V and 1 base at J, with 13 bases in the middle. Germline assignment: CDR1 LNHDA and CDR2 SQIVND (reference sequence). The CDR3 is 17 residues long. CDR3: CASSITATRSYNSPLHF. CDR3 DNA sequence: TGTGCCAGTAGTATCACTGCTACCCGATCCTATAATTCACCCCTCCACTTT.

This clone has a single count. The rearrangement uses TRBV30 and TRBJ1-2, with D possibly matching TRBD1 (6 bases). CDR1 and CDR2 (germline): GTSNPN, SVGIG (reference sequence). V lost 2 bases, J lost 4 bases, and 14 bases lay in between. CDR3 length: 14 amino acids. The CDR3 DNA reads as TGTGCCTGGAGTCCGGGCAGGGGAGCCTATGGCTACACCTTC. It translates to CAWSPGRGAYGYTF.

In this sample, this clone turned up once. The chain links TRBV2 to TRBJ1-1, with TRBD1 as a possible D gene (5 bases). Trimming took 9 bases from V and 6 from J, leaving 8 bases between them. Per the germline V gene, CDR1 is SNHLY and CDR2 is FYNNEI. This CDR3 has 10 amino acids. The CDR3: CARRQSEAFF. CDR3 bases: TGTGCCAGACGACAGTCTGAAGCTTTCTTT.

This clone turned up a few times. The V and J genes are TRBV9 and TRBJ1-1; no definite D call. The CDR3 covers 14 residues. Germline lookup yields CDR1 SGDLS and CDR2 YYNGEE. V dropped 4 bases and J dropped 5 bases, with 15 bases sitting between them. CDR3 residues: CASSPSGPGTEAFF. In DNA form, the CDR3 reads TGTGCCAGCAGCCCGTCCGGTCCGGGTACTGAAGCTTTCTTT.

The V call is TRBV29-1, the J call TRBJ2-7; D ambiguous. V lost 6 bases and J lost 0, with 12 bases in between. Germline loops: CDR1 SQVTM, CDR2 ANQGSEA. This CDR3 is 13 amino acids long. CDR3 sequence: CSVATASSYEQYF. CDR3 nucleotide sequence: TGCAGCGTCGCAACTGCTAGCTCCTACGAGCAGTACTTC.

The V and J genes are TRBV9 and TRBJ1-1, with D possibly being TRBD1 (6 bases). Trimming took 3 bases from V and 10 from J, leaving 16 bases between them. The CDR3 has 13 residues. Germline V CDR1 and CDR2: SGDLS, YYNGEE. CDR3 in amino acids: CASSGRDTGSAFF. DNA for the CDR3: TGTGCCAGCAGCGGCCGGGACACCGGTTCAGCTTTCTTT.

This clone was recorded once. The rearrangement links TRBV12-3 or TRBV12-4 to TRBJ1-1; 7 nucleotides line up with TRBD1. The CDR3 extends over 13 amino acids. V gave up 3 bases and J gave up 8 bases; unmatched junction bases: 6. The CDR3 region has the DNA TGTGCCAGCAGTTTGAGGGGGCAGGAAGAAGCTTTCTTT. This codes for CASSLRGQEEAFF.

V and J are TRBV7-2 and TRBJ1-1; 11 nucleotides match TRBD1. The CDR3 has 18 residues. Germline trimming cut 0 bases from V and 2 bases from J; bases unmatched to any gene: 8. Germline CDR1 reads SGHTA; CDR2 reads FQGNSA. The CDR3 loop is CASSLAGTGGRENTEAFF. As DNA, the CDR3 is TGTGCCAGCAGCTTAGCGGGGACAGGGGGAAGAGAAAACACTGAAGCTTTCTTT.

The J gene is TRBJ1-1, the V gene TRBV5-4; a weak D match, TRBD1 (6 bases). In germline, CDR1 is SGHNT, CDR2 YYREEE (reference sequence). The CDR3 length is 14 residues. The ends were cut back, 4 bases at V and 2 bases at J, with 12 bases in the middle. The chain's CDR3 is CASSLKGVNTEAFF. CDR3 DNA sequence: TGTGCCAGCAGCCTAAAGGGGGTAAACACTGAAGCTTTCTTT. The variable domain in full, with the rest retrieved from reference TRBV5-4 and TRBJ1-1, is ETGVTQSPTHLIKTRGQQVTLRCSSQSGHNTVSWYQQALGQGPQFIFQYYREEENGRGNFPPRFSGLQFPNYSSELNVNALELDDSALYLCASSLKGVNTEAFFGQGTRLTVV.

This CDR3 is CASSRVMDRGVYGYTF. CDR3 in DNA: TGTGCCAGTAGTAGGGTGATGGACAGGGGGGTGTATGGCTACACCTTC. The chain links TRBV19 to TRBJ1-2; 10 bases match TRBD1. Trimming at V came to 4 bases and at J to 5 bases, leaving 10 bases not matched to a gene. The CDR3 contains 16 residues. Germline CDR1 LNHDA, CDR2 SQIVND (reference sequence).

The chain employs TRBV27 and TRBJ1-6; D call uncertain. The germline V gene has CDR1 MNHEY and CDR2 SMNVEV (reference sequence). Trimming took 1 base from V and 8 from J, leaving 9 bases between them. The CDR3 is 14 residues long. CDR3 coding DNA: TGTGCCAGCAGTTTATATGGACTTGATTCACCCCTCCACTTT. Amino acids: CASSLYGLDSPLHF.

V is TRBV7-8 and J is TRBJ1-5, with unresolved D. The germline V gene has CDR1 SGHVS and CDR2 FQNEAQ. Trimming left V 1 base short and J 4 bases short, with 8 bases between. The CDR3 loop spans 14 amino acids. In DNA, the CDR3 is TGTGCCAGCAGCTTAGGAACCGGGAATCAGCCCCAGCATTTT. Protein: CASSLGTGNQPQHF.

The rearrangement joins TRBV6-5 to TRBJ2-1; TRBD1 matches at 9 bases. J was trimmed by 8 bases and V by 0 bases; bases with no gene match: 8. From germline, CDR1 is MNHEY and CDR2 SVGAGI. The CDR3 runs 16 residues. CDR3 sequence: CASSYSPGQGRYEQFF. In DNA form, the CDR3 reads TGTGCCAGCAGTTACTCGCCGGGACAGGGTAGGTATGAGCAGTTCTTC.

CDR3 protein: CASSPTGGRDEQYF. In DNA form, the CDR3 reads TGTGCCAGCAGTCCGACAGGGGGACGGGACGAGCAGTACTTC. This chain uses TRBV5-5 with TRBJ2-7; 9 nucleotides line up with TRBD1. The CDR3 totals 14 residues. Trimming cost V 5 bases and J 5 bases; bases outside gene matches: 8. CDR1 is SGHKS and CDR2 is YYEKEE in the germline V gene (reference sequence).

The chain carries TRBV6-2 or TRBV6-3 and TRBJ1-6; D possibly corresponds to TRBD1 (6 bases). Trimming took 5 bases from V and 6 from J, leaving 14 bases between them. Looked up from germline, CDR1 is MNHEY and CDR2 is SVGEGT. The CDR3 covers 15 residues. CDR3 loop: CASSATVGGNSPLHF. As DNA, the CDR3 is TGTGCCAGCAGTGCAACCGTAGGGGGTAATTCACCCCTCCACTTT.

The chain couples TRBV6-4 to TRBJ1-1; no reliable D call. The ends were cut back, 3 bases at V and 4 bases at J, with 9 bases in the middle. Per the germline V gene, CDR1 is MRHNA and CDR2 is SNTAGT. This CDR3 is built from 13 residues. CDR3: CASSEGSSTEAFF. As DNA, the CDR3 is TGTGCCAGCAGTGAGGGGAGTAGCACTGAAGCTTTCTTT.